Included here is one T cell receptor (beta chain) sequence, with context. Its antigen remains unknown. RNA transcripts yielded amplified TCR beta CDR3 regions. When the TCR CDR3 underwent first-round RT-PCR, the HTBI primer set was used. Each CDR3 protein gets one entry after TCRdb re-called the multiplex PCR reads with MiXCR. The data hold about 720,000 distinct CDR3 sequences, with around 15% observed a single time. The sample comes from a study of T cells in Graves' hyperthyroidism and ophthalmopathy. Whole-study findings and limits: The blood repertoire included most of the expanded thyroid clonotypes above 0.001.

Investigators excluded patients with uncontrolled infection, other autoimmune disease, pregnancy or lactation. This CDR3 comprises 16 residues. The germline V gene has CDR1 GTSNPN and CDR2 SVGIG (reference sequence). After removal of 2 bases from V and 2 bases from J, the junction contained 12 bases not matched to a gene. The sample comprised blood. The source is a man younger than 30 with Graves' hyperthyroidism. The chain links TRBV30 to TRBJ2-7; 7 bases line up with TRBD2. CDR3 loop: CAWSNSRASGTYEQYF. CDR3 DNA sequence: TGTGCCTGGAGTAACTCACGGGCTAGCGGCACCTACGAGCAGTACTTC.